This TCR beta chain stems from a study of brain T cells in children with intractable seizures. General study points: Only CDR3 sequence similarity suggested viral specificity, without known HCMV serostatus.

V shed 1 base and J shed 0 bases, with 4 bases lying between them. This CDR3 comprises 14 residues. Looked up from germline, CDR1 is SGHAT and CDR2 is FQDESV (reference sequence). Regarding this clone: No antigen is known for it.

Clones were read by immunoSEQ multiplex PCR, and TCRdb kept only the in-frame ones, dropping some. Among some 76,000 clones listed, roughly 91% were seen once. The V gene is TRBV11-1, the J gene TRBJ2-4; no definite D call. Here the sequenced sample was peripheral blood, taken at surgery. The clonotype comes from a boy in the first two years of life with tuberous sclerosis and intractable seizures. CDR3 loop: CASSLVTAKNIQYF. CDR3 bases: TGTGCCAGCAGCTTAGTTACAGCCAAAAACATTCAGTACTTC.